This T cell receptor beta chain appears in the sequencing data of a study of CD8 T cells in ankylosing spondylitis. Each TCR beta library was made by quantitative 5'-RACE that incorporated molecular barcodes. One entry per CDR3 protein results from TCRdb running MiXCR on the 5' RACE reads. This table has around 890,000 distinct CDR3 sequences, 12% appearing once. Points from the study as a whole: As reported, disease-linked clones showed significant enrichment in matched ankylosing spondylitis synovial fluid. Past research had described some motif variants in reactive arthritis synovial fluid and blood. Clones linked with disease were CD8+ and fairly uncommon in the peripheral blood. For ankylosing spondylitis blood, a TCR beta motif of fewer than 10 highly homologous variants appeared characteristic.

This clonotype was observed a few times. Antigen: not known. The V end was cut by 6 bases, the J end by 7 bases, with 19 bases between. The CDR3 totals 15 residues. Germline loops: CDR1 LGHNA, CDR2 YNFKEQ. This chain connects TRBV4-2 to TRBJ2-1, with D perhaps matching TRBD1 (6 bases). Material for sequencing was blood, either unsorted or a sorted T cell fraction (not recorded which). The source of this sequence is a male donor with ankylosing spondylitis. The CDR3 sequence: CASSLGQGTWNEQFF. The DNA of the CDR3 is TGTGCCAGCAGTCTGGGCCAGGGGACATGGAATGAGCAGTTCTTC.